This T cell receptor (beta chain) was captured by sequencing in a study of brain T cells in children with intractable seizures. Method: immunoSEQ multiplex PCR; TCRdb's copy keeps in-frame clones and lacks some. The repertoire holds 80,000 or so clones, with 85% to 95% as singletons. Surgery cases with the highest brain T cell transcript signatures were chosen for sequencing. The CDR3 is 15 amino acids. Germline values: CDR1 MNHEY, CDR2 SVGAGI. The V end was cut by 3 bases, the J end by 9 bases, with 20 bases between. The V gene is TRBV6-5, the J gene TRBJ2-5; D may be TRBD2 (8 bases). The source was peripheral blood, collected at surgery. This receptor was identified in a boy under two years old with tuberous sclerosis and intractable seizures. CDR3 DNA: TGTGCCAGCAGTTATAGCGGGACAGACAAAAAGGCCCAGTACTTC. It translates to CASSYSGTDKKAQYF.